The subject of this entry is one T cell receptor beta chain. The sample comes from a study of identical twins. CDR3 length: 14 residues. Between the trimmed V and J ends, which lost 6 bases and 0 bases, there was a span of 11 bases. Each donor (without exception) was a healthy Caucasian. From the 5' RACE reads, TCRdb called clonotypes with MiXCR, one entry per CDR3 protein. The sample lists roughly 540,000 distinct CDR3 sequences, about 20% occurring once. The data were also submitted as part of a second study, on T cells expressing NK-cell markers.

The clonotype comes from a woman aged 18-35 years in good health. The J gene is TRBJ1-1, the V gene TRBV12-3 or TRBV12-4; maybe TRBD1 (6 bases). Sequencing input: CD4+ T cells sorted from blood. The CDR3 DNA reads TGTGCCAGCAGCTGGGGACATCTGAACACTGAAGCTTTCTTT. This translates into CASSWGHLNTEAFF.